What follows are 7 T cell receptor beta chains derived from one specimen sequenced in a study of T cells in Graves' hyperthyroidism and ophthalmopathy. The TCR beta CDR3 regions underwent amplification using RNA transcripts as the source. Using the HTBI primer set, a first-round RT-PCR was run on the TCR CDR3. TCRdb re-called the multiplex PCR reads through MiXCR, storing one row per CDR3 protein. Altogether approximately 600,000 distinct CDR3 sequences are present, approximately 15% being singletons, with the ten largest covering roughly 5.7%. Input material: blood. The receptors here all came from a woman younger than 45 with Graves' hyperthyroidism that later progressed to Graves' ophthalmopathy.

This clonotype came up once. V gene TRBV20-1 combines with J gene TRBJ2-5; 11 bases agree with TRBD1. The CDR3 is made up of 13 amino acids. Germline assignment: CDR1 DFQATT and CDR2 SNEGSKA (reference sequence). Germline trimming cut 6 bases from V and 4 bases from J; bases unmatched to any gene: 4. The CDR3 DNA reads TGCAGTGCCGGACAGGGGGCGGGAGAGACCCAGTACTTC. This codes for CSAGQGAGETQYF.

Note on this clonotype: This may stem from a read error, because a much larger clone lies one nucleotide away. The conserved phenylalanine or tryptophan normally closing the CDR3 is absent here, so this likely arose from a read error. The chain uses TRBV28 and TRBJ2-7; TRBD2 matches at 7 bases. The CDR3 runs to 14 residues. V lost 7 bases and J lost 0; bases outside the gene matches: 6. Germline-derived CDR1 and CDR2 are MDHEN and SYDVKM. In nucleotides, the CDR3 is TGTGCCAGCATTTGGGGAGGGAGCTCCTACGAGCAGTACCTC. This translates into CASIWGGSSYEQYL.

This clonotype was counted many times. The chain has TRBV28 and TRBJ2-7, with D perhaps TRBD1 or TRBD2 (5 bases each). Germline lookup yields CDR1 MDHEN and CDR2 SYDVKM. CDR3 length: 15 residues. Trimming took 6 bases from V and 1 from J, leaving 16 bases between them. This CDR3 is CASSLHPGPSYEQYF. CDR3 nucleotides: TGTGCCAGCAGCTTACATCCGGGACCTTCCTACGAGCAGTACTTC.

The rearrangement joins TRBV20-1 to TRBJ1-4; D remains unclear. Germline V CDR1 and CDR2: DFQATT, SNEGSKA (reference sequence). V was clipped by 0 bases and J by 6 bases, with 8 bases between them. The CDR3 has 13 residues. In DNA form, the CDR3 reads TGCAGTGCTAGAGATCTAGAGGATGAAAAACTGTTTTTT. Protein product: CSARDLEDEKLFF.

V and J are TRBV9 and TRBJ2-1; no definite D call. The CDR3 is 15 residues long. The V gene lost 0 bases and the J gene lost 9 bases, with 16 bases spanning the gap. Germline V CDR1 and CDR2: SGDLS, YYNGEE. The CDR3 nucleotides read TGTGCCAGCAGCGTAGCTTTGGTAGATGGGGTTGAGCAGTTCTTC. It specifies CASSVALVDGVEQFF.

The chain couples TRBV25-1 to TRBJ1-6, with TRBD1 as a possible D gene (5 bases). CDR3 size: 16 residues. Per the germline V gene, CDR1 is MGHDK and CDR2 is SYGVNS. V was pared by 5 bases and J by 5 bases, with 16 bases between. In DNA form, the CDR3 reads TGTGCCAGCAGTCGAGGGAGGGGTTGGGATAATTCACCCCTCCACTTT. Its protein product is CASSRGRGWDNSPLHF.

As to this clonotype: One base away lies a much larger clone, so this may be a sequencing read error. No conserved phenylalanine or tryptophan is present at the end of the CDR3, so a read error is the likely explanation. The chain carries TRBV3-1 and TRBJ1-1; D gene unclear. The V gene lost 10 bases and the J gene lost 7 bases, with 13 bases spanning the gap. Germline CDR1 and CDR2: LGHDT and YNNKEL (reference sequence). The CDR3 totals 11 residues. The CDR3 nucleotides are TGTGCCACCCGAGGCCTCCATGAAGCTTTCCTT. It yields the protein CATRGLHEAFL.